The 17 T cell receptor beta chains below come from one sample, sequenced in a study of CD8 T cells in Susac syndrome. Random hexamers were used to reverse transcribe roughly 0.5 to 1 ug of RNA. One entry per CDR3 protein results from TCRdb running MiXCR on the immunoSEQ multiplex PCR reads. The table has around 190,000 distinct CDR3 sequences, over 85% seen once. Sequenced input: CD4+ T cells from PBMCs. Every receptor here comes from a human donor in good health.

The chain has TRBV7-9 and TRBJ2-5, with D hard to call. Trimming removed 2 bases from V and 1 base from J, with 8 bases in between. Germline assignment: CDR1 SEHNR and CDR2 FQNEAQ (reference sequence). The CDR3 totals 14 residues. The CDR3 loop is CASSLSEFQETQYF. The CDR3 DNA reads as TGTGCCAGCAGCTTATCAGAGTTCCAAGAGACCCAGTACTTC.

The chain has TRBV15 and TRBJ2-7; D tentatively reads TRBD1 or TRBD2 (5 bases each). This CDR3 is built from 14 residues. The germline CDR1 and CDR2 sequences are LNHNV and YYDKDF (reference sequence). Trimming cost V 5 bases and J 0 bases, with 11 bases left between them. CDR3 sequence: CATSPTRGSYEQYF. The CDR3 DNA reads as TGTGCCACCAGCCCGACGAGGGGCTCCTACGAGCAGTACTTC.

The rearrangement uses TRBV20-1 and TRBJ2-1; weak D call: TRBD2 (5 bases). The length of the CDR3 is 13 residues. The V end was cut by 6 bases, the J end by 5 bases, with 14 bases between. Germline lookup yields CDR1 DFQATT and CDR2 SNEGSKA (reference sequence). The CDR3 loop reads CSAGSWGDNEQFF. The DNA for the CDR3 is TGCAGTGCGGGCTCCTGGGGAGACAATGAGCAGTTCTTC.

This rearrangement joins TRBV3-1 to TRBJ1-1; D is uncertain. V was cut by 0 bases and J by 3 bases, with 8 bases left in between. Germline V gives CDR1 LGHDT, CDR2 YNNKEL (reference sequence). This CDR3 is built from 14 residues. The CDR3 is CASSQEHGDTEAFF. The DNA of the CDR3 is TGTGCCAGCAGCCAAGAACACGGCGACACTGAAGCTTTCTTT.

V is TRBV5-6 and J is TRBJ1-1; 9 bases match TRBD1. The length of the CDR3 is 14 residues. V was pared by 2 bases and J by 5 bases, with 4 bases of the junction left unmatched. CDR1 is SGHDT and CDR2 is YYEEEE in the germline V gene. The DNA of the CDR3 is TGTGCCAGCAGCTTACCGGGACAGGGAACTGAAGCTTTCTTT. It is translated as CASSLPGQGTEAFF.

The chain carries TRBV20-1 and TRBJ1-5, with TRBD1 matching over 9 bases. This CDR3 has 13 residues. Germline CDR1 and CDR2: DFQATT and SNEGSKA (reference sequence). V gave up 3 bases and J gave up 6 bases; unmatched junction bases: 3. The CDR3 loop is CSARGTGTQPQHF. CDR3 nucleotides: TGCAGTGCTAGGGGGACAGGGACTCAGCCCCAGCATTTT.

The chain is built from TRBV14 and TRBJ2-1, with TRBD1 matching over 7 bases. This CDR3 is 15 amino acids long. J gave up 0 bases and V 7 bases, and 6 bases lay outside the gene matches. The germline gives CDR1 SGHDN, CDR2 FVKESK. CDR3 amino acids: CASTPWTGSYNEQFF. Written as DNA, the CDR3 is TGTGCCAGCACCCCTTGGACAGGCTCCTACAATGAGCAGTTCTTC.

For the CDR3, the DNA is TGTGCCAGCACCAGCCTGACCGATACCTACGAGCAGTACGTC. Its protein product is CASTSLTDTYEQYV. The chain uses TRBV28 and TRBJ2-7; unclear D gene. The CDR3 loop spans 14 amino acids. Trimming pared 7 bases from V and 2 bases from J, leaving 15 bases between. Germline values: CDR1 MDHEN, CDR2 SYDVKM.

The rearrangement joins TRBV14 to TRBJ1-1; 7 nucleotides match TRBD1. The germline CDR1 and CDR2 sequences are SGHDN and FVKESK. This CDR3 comprises 14 residues. The ends lost 3 bases at V and 5 bases at J; junction bases unmatched: 6. DNA for the CDR3: TGTGCCAGCAGCCACCAGACAGGGTTAACTGAAGCTTTCTTT. Its translation: CASSHQTGLTEAFF.

The V and J genes are TRBV29-1 and TRBJ2-1, with a weak D call TRBD1 (6 bases). The CDR3 is 12 amino acids. Trimming removed 7 bases from V and 2 bases from J, with 9 bases in between. Germline V gene lookup returns CDR1 SQVTM and CDR2 ANQGSEA. The CDR3 DNA is TGCAGCGGGACAGATCCCTACAATGAGCAGTTCTTC. This translates into CSGTDPYNEQFF.

The chain is built from TRBV25-1 and TRBJ1-1, with 8 positions matching TRBD1. After removal of 4 bases from V and 4 bases from J, the junction contained 5 bases not matched to a gene. Germline CDR1 and CDR2: MGHDK and SYGVNS. CDR3 size: 14 residues. The DNA of the CDR3 is TGTGCCAGCAGTGCCACTACAGGGGGCACTGAAGCTTTCTTT. Translating gives CASSATTGGTEAFF. Based on the CDR3 plus reference TRBV25-1 and TRBJ1-1, the full variable domain is EADIYQTPRYLVIGTGKKITLECSQTMGHDKMYWYQQDPGMELHLIHYSYGVNSTEKGDLSSESTVSRIRTEHFPLTLESARPSHTSQYLCASSATTGGTEAFFGQGTRLTVV.

This chain uses TRBV18 with TRBJ2-6; D is undetermined. The V and J ends lost 1 base and 0 bases respectively, with 7 bases between them. Germline V CDR1 and CDR2: KGHSH, LQKENI. CDR3 length: 16 amino acids. In DNA form, the CDR3 reads TGTGCCAGCTCACCACAACAGAGCTCTGGGGCCAACGTCCTGACTTTC. Residues: CASSPQQSSGANVLTF.

The V and J genes are TRBV24-1 and TRBJ2-5; D is unresolved. Trimming stripped 2 bases from V and 5 bases from J, with 8 bases between. This CDR3 spans 13 amino acids. Germline V lookup: CDR1 KGHDR, CDR2 SFDVKD. The CDR3 region is CATSDWAAETQYF. For the CDR3, the DNA is TGTGCCACCAGTGATTGGGCGGCGGAGACCCAGTACTTC.

The rearrangement joins TRBV5-1 to TRBJ2-4; the match to TRBD2 covers 7 bases. V lost 6 bases and J lost 6; bases outside the gene matches: 18. The CDR3 runs 17 residues. Germline CDR1 is SGHRS and CDR2 is YFSETQ. CDR3 residues: CASNPTDSGIPPNIQYF. The CDR3 bases are TGCGCCAGCAACCCAACTGACAGCGGGATACCACCAAACATTCAGTACTTC.

The chain couples TRBV19 to TRBJ1-1, with a tentative D call TRBD1 (6 bases). The CDR3 is made up of 14 amino acids. Germline CDR1 LNHDA, CDR2 SQIVND (reference sequence). V shed 6 bases and J shed 1 base, with 12 bases lying between them. In DNA form, the CDR3 reads TGTGCCAGTAGCCTGACAGGACAGAACACTGAAGCTTTCTTT. This translates into CASSLTGQNTEAFF.

V is TRBV25-1 and J is TRBJ2-3; no clear D gene. The germline V gene encodes CDR1 MGHDK and CDR2 SYGVNS. The V end lost 3 bases, the J end lost 4 bases, and 17 bases lay between the germline ends. The CDR3 is made up of 16 amino acids. The CDR3 region has the DNA TGTGCCAGCAGTGACTCTGACAAGGGCATGGCAGATACGCAGTATTTT. Protein: CASSDSDKGMADTQYF.

CDR3 in DNA: TGTGCCGTAAGGGGCACGCGGGGCACTGAAGCTTTCTTT. It encodes CAVRGTRGTEAFF. The gene calls are TRBV10-3 and TRBJ1-1; TRBD1 might be the D (5 bases). V was trimmed by 11 bases and J by 4 bases, leaving 17 bases between them. Germline assignment: CDR1 ENHRY and CDR2 SYGVKD. The CDR3 spans 13 residues.